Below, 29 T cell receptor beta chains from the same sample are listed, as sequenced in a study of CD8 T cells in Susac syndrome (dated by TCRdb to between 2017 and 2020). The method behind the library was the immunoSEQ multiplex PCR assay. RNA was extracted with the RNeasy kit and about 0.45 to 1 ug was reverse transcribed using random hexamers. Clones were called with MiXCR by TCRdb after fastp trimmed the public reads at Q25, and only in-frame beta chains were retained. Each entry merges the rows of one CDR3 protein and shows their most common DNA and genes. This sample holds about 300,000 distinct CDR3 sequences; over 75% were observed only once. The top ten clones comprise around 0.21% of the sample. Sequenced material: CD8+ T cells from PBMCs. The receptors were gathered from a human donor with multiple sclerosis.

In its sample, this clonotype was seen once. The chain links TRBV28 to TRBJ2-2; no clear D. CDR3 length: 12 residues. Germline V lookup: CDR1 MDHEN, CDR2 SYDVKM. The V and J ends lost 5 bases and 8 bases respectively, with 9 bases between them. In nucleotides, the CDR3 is TGTGCCAGCAGTCTACACAAGGGGGAGCTGTTTTTT. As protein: CASSLHKGELFF.

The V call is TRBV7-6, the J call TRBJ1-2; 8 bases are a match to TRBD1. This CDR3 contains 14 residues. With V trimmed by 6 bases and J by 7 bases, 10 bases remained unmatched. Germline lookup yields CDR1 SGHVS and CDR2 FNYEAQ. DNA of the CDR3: TGTGCCAGCAGTGACAGGGGTGAAGAGGGTGGCTACACCTTC. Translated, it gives CASSDRGEEGGYTF. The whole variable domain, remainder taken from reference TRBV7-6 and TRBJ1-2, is GAGVSQSPRYKVTKRGQDVALRCDPISGHVSLYWYRQALGQGPEFLTYFNYEAQQDKSGLPNDRFSAERPEGSISTLTIQRTEQRDSAMYRCASSDRGEEGGYTFGSGTRLTVV.

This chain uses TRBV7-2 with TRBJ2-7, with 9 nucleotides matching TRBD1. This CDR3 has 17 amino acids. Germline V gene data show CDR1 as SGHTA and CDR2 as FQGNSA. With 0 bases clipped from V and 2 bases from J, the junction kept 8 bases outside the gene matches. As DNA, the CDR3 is TGTGCCAGCAGCTTAGCCGGGCTACAGGGGGCCGCCTACGAGCAGTACTTC. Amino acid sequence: CASSLAGLQGAAYEQYF.

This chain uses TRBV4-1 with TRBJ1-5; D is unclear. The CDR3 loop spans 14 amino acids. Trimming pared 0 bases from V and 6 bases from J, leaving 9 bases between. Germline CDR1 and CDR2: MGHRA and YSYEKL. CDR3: CASSQDYQSQPQHF. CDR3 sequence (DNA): TGCGCCAGCAGCCAAGATTACCAAAGTCAGCCCCAGCATTTT.

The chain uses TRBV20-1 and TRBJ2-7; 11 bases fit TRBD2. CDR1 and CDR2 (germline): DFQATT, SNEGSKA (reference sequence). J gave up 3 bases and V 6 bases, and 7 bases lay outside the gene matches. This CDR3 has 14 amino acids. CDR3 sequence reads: CSADSGRVDYEQYF. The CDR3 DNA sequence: TGCAGTGCAGATAGCGGGAGGGTAGACTACGAGCAGTACTTC.

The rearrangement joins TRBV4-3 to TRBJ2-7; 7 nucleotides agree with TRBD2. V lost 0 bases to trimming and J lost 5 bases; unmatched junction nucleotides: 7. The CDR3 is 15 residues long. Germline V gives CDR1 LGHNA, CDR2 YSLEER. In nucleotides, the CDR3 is TGCGCCAGCAGCCAAGATAAGGGAGGGGACGACGAGCAGTACTTC. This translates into CASSQDKGGDDEQYF.

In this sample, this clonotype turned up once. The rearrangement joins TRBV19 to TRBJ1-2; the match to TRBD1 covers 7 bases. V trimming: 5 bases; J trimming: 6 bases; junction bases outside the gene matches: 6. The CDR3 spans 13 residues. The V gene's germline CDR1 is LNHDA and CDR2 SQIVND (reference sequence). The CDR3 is CASSPRQGDGYTF. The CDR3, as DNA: TGTGCCAGTAGTCCCCGACAGGGCGATGGCTACACCTTC.

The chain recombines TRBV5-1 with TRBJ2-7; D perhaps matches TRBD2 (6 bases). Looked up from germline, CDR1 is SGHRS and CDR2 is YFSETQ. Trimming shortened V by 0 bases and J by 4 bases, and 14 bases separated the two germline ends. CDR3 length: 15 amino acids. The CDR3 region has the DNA TGCGCCAGCAGCTTGGCGTCGGGACTGCGATACGAGCAGTACTTC. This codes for CASSLASGLRYEQYF.

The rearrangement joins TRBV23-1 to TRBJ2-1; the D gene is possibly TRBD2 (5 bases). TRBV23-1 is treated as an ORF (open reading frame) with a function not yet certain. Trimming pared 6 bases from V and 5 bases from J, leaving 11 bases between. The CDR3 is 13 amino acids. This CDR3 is CASRDFGNNEQFF. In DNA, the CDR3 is TGCGCCAGCAGGGACTTCGGGAACAATGAGCAGTTCTTC.

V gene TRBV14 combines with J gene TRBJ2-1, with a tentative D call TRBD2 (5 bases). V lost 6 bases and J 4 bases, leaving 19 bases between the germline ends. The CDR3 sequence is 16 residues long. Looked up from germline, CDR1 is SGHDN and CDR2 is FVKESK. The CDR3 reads CASREGSYSSYNEQFF. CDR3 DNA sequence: TGTGCCAGCAGAGAGGGAAGCTATAGTTCGTACAATGAGCAGTTCTTC.

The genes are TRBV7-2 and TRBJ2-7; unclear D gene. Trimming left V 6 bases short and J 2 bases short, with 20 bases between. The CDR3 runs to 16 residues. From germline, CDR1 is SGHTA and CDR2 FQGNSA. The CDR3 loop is CASRRGGGLGTYEQYF. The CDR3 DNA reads TGTGCCAGCAGACGCGGCGGCGGCCTAGGGACCTACGAGCAGTACTTC. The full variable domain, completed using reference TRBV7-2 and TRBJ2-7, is GAGVSQSPSNKVTEKGKDVELRCDPISGHTALYWYRQSLGQGLEFLIYFQGNSAPDKSGLPSDRFSAERTGGSVSTLTIQRTQQEDSAVYLCASRRGGGLGTYEQYFGPGTRLTVT.

CDR3 bases: TGTGCCAGCAGTTGGAGTAGGGAGAACACTGAAGCTTTCTTT. Its protein product is CASSWSRENTEAFF. The chain joins TRBV6-2 or TRBV6-3 to TRBJ1-1; D call uncertain. From germline, CDR1 is MNHEY and CDR2 SVGEGT. The CDR3 sequence is 14 residues long. V was trimmed by 4 bases and J by 1 base, leaving 10 bases between them.

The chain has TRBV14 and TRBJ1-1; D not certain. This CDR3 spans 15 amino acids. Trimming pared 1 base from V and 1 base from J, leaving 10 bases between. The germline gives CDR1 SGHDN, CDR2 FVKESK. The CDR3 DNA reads TGTGCCAGCAGCCAAGCTGGCGGCGAGAACACTGAAGCTTTCTTT. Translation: CASSQAGGENTEAFF.

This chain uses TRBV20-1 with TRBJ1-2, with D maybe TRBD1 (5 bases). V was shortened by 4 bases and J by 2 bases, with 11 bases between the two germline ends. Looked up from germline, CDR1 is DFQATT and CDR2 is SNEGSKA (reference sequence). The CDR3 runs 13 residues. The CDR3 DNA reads TGCAGTGCTATCGGGACGGTGAACTATGGCTACACCTTC. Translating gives CSAIGTVNYGYTF.

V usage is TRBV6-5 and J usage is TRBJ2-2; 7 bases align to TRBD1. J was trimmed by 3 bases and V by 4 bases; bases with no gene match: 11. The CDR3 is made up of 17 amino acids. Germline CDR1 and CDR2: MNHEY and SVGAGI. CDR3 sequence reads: CASSFQIRQGYTGELFF. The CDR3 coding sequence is TGTGCCAGCAGTTTTCAGATACGACAGGGCTACACCGGGGAGCTGTTTTTT.

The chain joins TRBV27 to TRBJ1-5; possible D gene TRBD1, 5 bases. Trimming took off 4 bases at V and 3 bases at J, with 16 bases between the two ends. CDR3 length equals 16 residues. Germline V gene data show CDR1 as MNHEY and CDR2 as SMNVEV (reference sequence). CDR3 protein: CASSSLLGRPNQPQHF. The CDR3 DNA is TGTGCCAGCAGTTCTCTATTGGGGCGCCCCAATCAGCCCCAGCATTTT.

This chain's CDR3 is CASSLGAVREELFF. In DNA, the CDR3 is TGTGCCAGCAGTTTAGGGGCTGTCAGGGAGGAGCTGTTTTTT. V gene TRBV27 combines with J gene TRBJ2-2; D perhaps matches TRBD1 (5 bases). This CDR3 contains 14 residues. Per germline, CDR1 MNHEY and CDR2 SMNVEV (reference sequence). With 2 bases removed from V and 10 bases from J, the gap between germline ends came to 14 bases.

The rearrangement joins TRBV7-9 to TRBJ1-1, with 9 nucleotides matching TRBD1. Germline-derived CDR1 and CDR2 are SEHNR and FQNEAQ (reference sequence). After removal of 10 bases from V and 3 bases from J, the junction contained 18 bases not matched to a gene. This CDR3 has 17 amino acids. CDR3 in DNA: TGTGCCACCAAGCCCTCCCCCCCTACAGGGGGCCACACTGAAGCTTTCTTT. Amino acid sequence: CATKPSPPTGGHTEAFF.

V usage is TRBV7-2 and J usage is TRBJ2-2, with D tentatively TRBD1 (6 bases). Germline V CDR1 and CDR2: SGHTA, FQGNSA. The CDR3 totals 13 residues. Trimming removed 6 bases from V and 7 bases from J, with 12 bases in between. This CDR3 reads CASRIGGVGELFF. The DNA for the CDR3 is TGTGCCAGCAGAATAGGGGGTGTCGGGGAGCTGTTTTTT. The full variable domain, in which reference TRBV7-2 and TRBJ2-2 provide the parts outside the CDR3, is GAGVSQSPSNKVTEKGKDVELRCDPISGHTALYWYRQSLGQGLEFLIYFQGNSAPDKSGLPSDRFSAERTGGSVSTLTIQRTQQEDSAVYLCASRIGGVGELFFGEGSRLTVL.

CDR3 residues: CASSQDRQGRYEQYF. The CDR3 DNA reads TGCGCCAGCAGCCAAGATCGTCAGGGGAGATACGAGCAGTACTTC. The genes are TRBV4-3 and TRBJ2-7; possibly TRBD1 for D (6 bases). V was clipped by 0 bases and J by 4 bases, with 13 bases between them. The CDR3 consists of 15 residues. The germline V gene encodes CDR1 LGHNA and CDR2 YSLEER.

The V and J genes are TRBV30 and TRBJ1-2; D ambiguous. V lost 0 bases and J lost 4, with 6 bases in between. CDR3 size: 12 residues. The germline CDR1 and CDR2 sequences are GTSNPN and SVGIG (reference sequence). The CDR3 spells CAWSVPLYGYTF. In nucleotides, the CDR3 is TGTGCCTGGAGTGTACCCCTCTATGGCTACACCTTC.

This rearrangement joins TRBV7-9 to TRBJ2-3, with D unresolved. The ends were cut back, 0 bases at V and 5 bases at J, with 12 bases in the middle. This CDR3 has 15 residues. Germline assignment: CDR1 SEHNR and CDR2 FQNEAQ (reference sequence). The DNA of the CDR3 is TGTGCCAGCAGCTTAGCGGTCCTAGTTGGAGATACGCAGTATTTT. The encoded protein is CASSLAVLVGDTQYF.

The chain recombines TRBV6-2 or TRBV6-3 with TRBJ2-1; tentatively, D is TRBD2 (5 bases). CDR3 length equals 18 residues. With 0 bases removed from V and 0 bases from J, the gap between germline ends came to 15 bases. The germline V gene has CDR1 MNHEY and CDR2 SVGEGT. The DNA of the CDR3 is TGTGCCAGCAGTTACTCGATTCAGCGGTTGAGCTCCTACAATGAGCAGTTCTTC. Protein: CASSYSIQRLSSYNEQFF.

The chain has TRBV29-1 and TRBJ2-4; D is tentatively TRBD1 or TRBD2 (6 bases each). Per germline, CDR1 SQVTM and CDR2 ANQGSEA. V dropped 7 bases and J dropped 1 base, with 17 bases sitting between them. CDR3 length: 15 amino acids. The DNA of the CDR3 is TGCAGCGCTGGGGGGACACTGACGGCCAAAAACATTCAGTACTTC. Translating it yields CSAGGTLTAKNIQYF. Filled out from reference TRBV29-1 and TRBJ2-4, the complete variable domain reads SAVISQKPSRDICQRGTSLTIQCQVDSQVTMMFWYRQQPGQSLTLIATANQGSEATYESGFVIDKFPISRPNLTFSTLTVSNMSPEDSSIYLCSAGGTLTAKNIQYFGAGTRLSVL.

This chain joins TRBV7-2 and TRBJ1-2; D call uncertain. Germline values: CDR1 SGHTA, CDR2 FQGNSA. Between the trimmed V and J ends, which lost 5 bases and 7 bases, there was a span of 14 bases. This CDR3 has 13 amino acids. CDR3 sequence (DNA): TGTGCCAGCAGCCCCTCCTCGGATCCTGGCTACACCTTC. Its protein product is CASSPSSDPGYTF.

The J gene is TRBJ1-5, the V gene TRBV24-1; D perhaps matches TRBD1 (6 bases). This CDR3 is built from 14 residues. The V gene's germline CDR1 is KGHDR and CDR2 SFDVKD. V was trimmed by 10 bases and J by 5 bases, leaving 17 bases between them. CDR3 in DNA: TGTGCCACTACCCCCGGACAGAGGGATCAGCCCCAGCATTTT. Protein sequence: CATTPGQRDQPQHF.

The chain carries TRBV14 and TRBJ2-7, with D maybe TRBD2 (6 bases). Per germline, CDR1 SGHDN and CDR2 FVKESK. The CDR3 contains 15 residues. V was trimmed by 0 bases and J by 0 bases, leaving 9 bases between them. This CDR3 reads CASSQEEGLSYEQYF. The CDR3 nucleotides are TGTGCCAGCAGCCAAGAGGAGGGGCTCTCCTACGAGCAGTACTTC.

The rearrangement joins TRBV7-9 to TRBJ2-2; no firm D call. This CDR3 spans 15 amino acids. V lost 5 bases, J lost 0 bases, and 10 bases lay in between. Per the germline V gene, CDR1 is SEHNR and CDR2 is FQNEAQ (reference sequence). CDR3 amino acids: CASSPGDPNTGELFF. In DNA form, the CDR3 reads TGTGCCAGCAGCCCAGGAGACCCGAACACCGGGGAGCTGTTTTTT.

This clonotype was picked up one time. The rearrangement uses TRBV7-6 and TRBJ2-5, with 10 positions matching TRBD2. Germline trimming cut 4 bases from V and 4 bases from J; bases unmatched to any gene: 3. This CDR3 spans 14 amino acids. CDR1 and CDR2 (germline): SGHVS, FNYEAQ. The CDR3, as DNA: TGTGCCAGCAGCTCAAGACTAGCGGGAGAGACCCAGTACTTC. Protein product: CASSSRLAGETQYF.